These 31 T cell receptor beta chains were sequenced from one sample in a study of T-cell reconstitution after alpha-beta-depleted transplantation in children. Unique molecular identifiers were incorporated into the prepared TCRbeta library. TCRdb called the PCR reads again in MiXCR, with one record for every CDR3 protein. The sample holds 450,000 to 600,000 distinct CDR3 sequences, about 33% seen once. Specimen: PBMCs from the stem cell graft donor, collected from the stem cell graft. Receptor source: a human donor who donated a stem cell graft to a child with aplastic anemia.

This clonotype was counted between two and nine times. The chain has TRBV5-4 and TRBJ1-1; possible D gene TRBD1, 5 bases. Germline values: CDR1 SGHNT, CDR2 YYREEE (reference sequence). The V and J ends lost 0 bases and 1 base respectively, with 10 bases between them. The length of the CDR3 is 15 residues. Here the CDR3 reads CASSLDGQSNTEAFF. CDR3 nucleotides: TGTGCCAGCAGCTTGGATGGACAATCGAACACTGAAGCTTTCTTT. The whole variable domain, filled in from reference TRBV5-4 and TRBJ1-1, reads ETGVTQSPTHLIKTRGQQVTLRCSSQSGHNTVSWYQQALGQGPQFIFQYYREEENGRGNFPPRFSGLQFPNYSSELNVNALELDDSALYLCASSLDGQSNTEAFFGQGTRLTVV.

The chain employs TRBV7-2 and TRBJ2-1, with D possibly being TRBD2 (6 bases). The germline CDR1 and CDR2 sequences are SGHTA and FQGNSA. This CDR3 is built from 15 residues. V lost 4 bases and J 5 bases, leaving 15 bases between the germline ends. The CDR3 DNA sequence: TGTGCCAGCAGCTCCGGGGGTGGTGCAAACAATGAGCAGTTCTTC. It yields the protein CASSSGGGANNEQFF. The whole variable domain, remainder taken from reference TRBV7-2 and TRBJ2-1, is GAGVSQSPSNKVTEKGKDVELRCDPISGHTALYWYRQSLGQGLEFLIYFQGNSAPDKSGLPSDRFSAERTGGSVSTLTIQRTQQEDSAVYLCASSSGGGANNEQFFGPGTRLTVL.

This clonotype was picked up a small number of times. J is TRBJ2-3 and V is TRBV12-3 or TRBV12-4, with 8 bases matching TRBD1. Losses at the gene ends were 5 bases for V and 1 base for J; bases not matched to a gene: 8. This CDR3 spans 16 amino acids. This CDR3 is CASSPQGASGTDTQYF. CDR3 DNA: TGTGCCAGCAGTCCGCAGGGGGCGTCGGGCACAGATACGCAGTATTTT.

Only one count was recorded for this clonotype. V is TRBV9 and J is TRBJ2-7, with 9 bases lining up with TRBD2. This CDR3 is built from 16 residues. The trim removed 0 bases at V and 4 bases at J, leaving 8 bases unmatched. CDR1 SGDLS and CDR2 YYNGEE come from the germline V gene. This chain's CDR3 is CASSVGGTSRLYEQYF. The CDR3 DNA is TGTGCCAGCAGCGTAGGGGGGACTAGCAGGTTATACGAGCAGTACTTC.

This clonotype has only a few counts. CDR3 loop: CASSHRGQETQYF. CDR3 bases: TGTGCCAGCTCTCACAGGGGGCAAGAGACCCAGTACTTC. The chain couples TRBV18 to TRBJ2-5; 8 positions match TRBD1. The CDR3 is 13 residues long. The J segment lost 2 bases and the V segment lost 6 bases, leaving 2 bases of the junction unmatched. Germline CDR1 is KGHSH and CDR2 is LQKENI.

The rearrangement links TRBV20-1 to TRBJ2-1, with 8 nucleotides matching TRBD1. The CDR3 runs 17 residues. V was pared by 1 base and J by 6 bases, with 14 bases of the junction left unmatched. The V gene's germline CDR1 is DFQATT and CDR2 SNEGSKA (reference sequence). The CDR3 DNA follows: TGCAGTGCTAGAGGCAGGACAGGGATCCGGGGAGGCAATGAGCAGTTCTTC. As protein: CSARGRTGIRGGNEQFF.

This clonotype was found many times. The chain is built from TRBV29-1 and TRBJ2-7, with a weak D call TRBD2 (8 bases). This CDR3 has 15 residues. The V end lost 6 bases, the J end lost 2 bases, and 20 bases lay between the germline ends. Germline values: CDR1 SQVTM, CDR2 ANQGSEA. CDR3 residues: CSVVGGGRSTYEQYF. In DNA form, the CDR3 reads TGCAGCGTCGTAGGGGGCGGGAGGTCGACCTACGAGCAGTACTTC.

The chain links TRBV29-1 to TRBJ2-3; weak D call: TRBD2 (6 bases). Germline assignment: CDR1 SQVTM and CDR2 ANQGSEA. CDR3 length equals 12 residues. The germline V and J ends were trimmed by 3 bases and 7 bases, with 11 bases remaining between them. This chain's CDR3 is CSVDLGRHTQYF. CDR3 in DNA: TGCAGCGTTGACCTGGGGAGGCATACGCAGTATTTT.

The chain combines TRBV4-3 with TRBJ1-2; D uncertain. The CDR3 is made up of 16 amino acids. V was clipped by 0 bases and J by 0 bases, with 11 bases between them. The V gene's germline CDR1 is LGHNA and CDR2 YSLEER. This CDR3 reads CASSQESTAPNYGYTF. CDR3 bases: TGCGCCAGCAGCCAAGAGAGCACAGCACCTAACTATGGCTACACCTTC.

This clonotype turned up a few times. The V call is TRBV5-5, the J call TRBJ2-7; maybe TRBD2 (5 bases). Germline values: CDR1 SGHKS, CDR2 YYEKEE (reference sequence). The CDR3 has 14 amino acids. V shed 0 bases and J shed 0 bases, with 7 bases lying between them. The CDR3 sequence is CASSLVDYSYEQYF. The CDR3 DNA follows: TGTGCCAGCAGCTTGGTAGACTACTCCTACGAGCAGTACTTC.

This clonotype was seen a single time. The V and J genes are TRBV11-2 and TRBJ2-5, with a tentative D call TRBD2 (6 bases). The germline V gene encodes CDR1 SGHAT and CDR2 FQNNGV. The germline V and J ends were trimmed by 2 bases and 0 bases, with 19 bases remaining between them. The CDR3 covers 18 residues. DNA for the CDR3: TGTGCCAGCAGCTTAACCGTTTCCGCTAGCGTGAACCAAGAGACCCAGTACTTC. Translated: CASSLTVSASVNQETQYF. The full variable domain, in which reference TRBV11-2 and TRBJ2-5 provide the parts outside the CDR3, is EAGVAQSPRYKIIEKRQSVAFWCNPISGHATLYWYQQILGQGPKLLIQFQNNGVVDDSQLPKDRFSAERLKGVDSTLKIQPAKLEDSAVYLCASSLTVSASVNQETQYFGPGTRLLVL.

The V gene is TRBV7-3, the J gene TRBJ2-5, with 8 bases that match TRBD1. The V and J ends lost 3 bases and 5 bases, in that order; junction bases with no gene match: 8. Germline values: CDR1 SGHTA, CDR2 FQGTGA. The CDR3 extends over 15 amino acids. This CDR3 reads CASSFGRGQGETQYF. For the CDR3, the DNA is TGTGCCAGCAGCTTCGGCAGGGGGCAGGGGGAGACCCAGTACTTC. Combining the CDR3 with reference TRBV7-3 and TRBJ2-5 gives the whole variable domain GAGVSQTPSNKVTEKGKYVELRCDPISGHTALYWYRQSLGQGPEFLIYFQGTGAADDSGLPNDRFFAVRPEGSVSTLKIQRTERGDSAVYLCASSFGRGQGETQYFGPGTRLLVL.

The chain couples TRBV27 to TRBJ2-1; TRBD1 agrees at 7 bases. The CDR3 has 16 amino acids. Germline CDR1 and CDR2: MNHEY and SMNVEV (reference sequence). Trimming cost V 6 bases and J 1 base; bases outside gene matches: 9. The CDR3 DNA sequence: TGTGCCAGCAGCCCGACAGGGATCCGTTCCTACAATGAGCAGTTCTTC. Encoded protein: CASSPTGIRSYNEQFF.

This clonotype was seen at least ten times. This CDR3 reads CSATKGQGSTDTQYF. In nucleotides, the CDR3 is TGCAGCGCGACAAAGGGACAGGGTAGCACAGATACGCAGTATTTT. The rearrangement links TRBV29-1 to TRBJ2-3; 9 bases line up with TRBD1. This CDR3 is built from 15 residues. CDR1 is SQVTM and CDR2 is ANQGSEA in the germline V gene. V lost 7 bases to trimming and J lost 0 bases; unmatched junction nucleotides: 8.

The chain links TRBV7-2 to TRBJ1-5; D gene uncertain. The ends were cut back, 5 bases at V and 0 bases at J, with 14 bases in the middle. CDR1 is SGHTA, CDR2 FQGNSA, per germline. The CDR3 loop spans 16 amino acids. The CDR3 DNA is TGTGCCAGCAGCCGGGCGGGAGTTTATAGCAATCAGCCCCAGCATTTT. It encodes CASSRAGVYSNQPQHF.

The chain couples TRBV20-1 to TRBJ2-1, with 9 bases matching TRBD2. The V gene's germline CDR1 is DFQATT and CDR2 SNEGSKA (reference sequence). V lost 5 bases to trimming and J lost 2 bases; unmatched junction nucleotides: 7. CDR3 length equals 15 residues. CDR3 DNA: TGCAGTGCTTATAGCGGGAGTCAAACCTACAATGAGCAGTTCTTC. Its protein product is CSAYSGSQTYNEQFF.

The genes are TRBV20-1 and TRBJ2-5; unclear D gene. CDR1 is DFQATT, CDR2 SNEGSKA, per germline (reference sequence). This CDR3 is built from 12 residues. V was trimmed by 6 bases and J by 5 bases, leaving 13 bases between them. CDR3 sequence reads: CSAPAGRETQYF. In DNA, the CDR3 is TGCAGTGCGCCGGCAGGCAGGGAGACCCAGTACTTC.

This clonotype appeared a few times. This rearrangement joins TRBV7-8 to TRBJ1-2; D not certain. The germline V and J ends were trimmed by 1 base and 3 bases, with 27 bases remaining between them. Germline V gives CDR1 SGHVS, CDR2 FQNEAQ. The CDR3 is made up of 20 amino acids. In nucleotides, the CDR3 is TGTGCCAGCAGCTTAGTTTTAGGGCGGACCGGGCTGTGGGCCGACTATGGCTACACCTTC. It yields the protein CASSLVLGRTGLWADYGYTF.

This clonotype was detected a few times. This sequence joins TRBV7-9 and TRBJ2-1; TRBD1 might be the D (6 bases). This CDR3 region has 15 residues. The V end was cut by 6 bases, the J end by 4 bases, with 16 bases between. Germline V CDR1 and CDR2: SEHNR, FQNEAQ (reference sequence). The CDR3: CASSPTGTTYNEQFF. The CDR3 region has the DNA TGTGCCAGCAGTCCCACCGGGACAACTTACAATGAGCAGTTCTTC.

This chain joins TRBV29-1 and TRBJ1-1; 10 bases line up with TRBD1. Germline CDR1 SQVTM, CDR2 ANQGSEA. CDR3 length: 12 amino acids. V lost 6 bases to trimming and J lost 10 bases; unmatched junction nucleotides: 8. The CDR3 DNA follows: TGCAGCGTGGAGACAGGGGGCTACGGAGCTTTCTTT. Amino acids: CSVETGGYGAFF.

The rearrangement links TRBV11-2 to TRBJ2-1, with D possibly being TRBD1 (7 bases). The CDR3 is 15 amino acids. The germline gives CDR1 SGHAT, CDR2 FQNNGV. V lost 5 bases, J lost 10 bases, and 21 bases lay in between. The CDR3 DNA reads as TGTGCCAGCAGCCCAGGGGGGTGGGGGGCGAGGGAGCAGTTCTTC. Translation gives CASSPGGWGAREQFF.

The V gene is TRBV20-1, the J gene TRBJ1-1; no clear D. This CDR3 has 12 amino acids. The germline gives CDR1 DFQATT, CDR2 SNEGSKA (reference sequence). Trimming removed 4 bases from V and 4 bases from J, with 10 bases in between. The CDR3 DNA follows: TGCAGTGCTACCGGTCTGATCACTGAAGCTTTCTTT. This sequence encodes CSATGLITEAFF.

In this sample, this clonotype turned up a few times. The chain combines TRBV29-1 with TRBJ1-3; D is possibly TRBD1 (6 bases). There are 13 residues in the CDR3. Trimming cost V 6 bases and J 4 bases, with 13 bases left between them. The germline gives CDR1 SQVTM, CDR2 ANQGSEA. CDR3 nucleotides: TGCAGCGTGAAACAGGGCTTCGGAAACACCATATATTTT. It translates to CSVKQGFGNTIYF.

J is TRBJ2-1 and V is TRBV7-2, with a possible D match to TRBD2 (5 bases). CDR3 length: 14 residues. Germline V gene data show CDR1 as SGHTA and CDR2 as FQGNSA. Trimming left V 5 bases short and J 10 bases short, with 18 bases between. The CDR3 DNA follows: TGTGCCAGCAGCGTCGGGCCGGCCGGAGGCGAGCAGTTCTTC. Translated, it gives CASSVGPAGGEQFF.

The chain carries TRBV5-4 and TRBJ2-2; TRBD1 agrees at 8 bases. Trimming removed 1 base from V and 5 bases from J; junction bases left unmatched: 7. Germline loops: CDR1 SGHNT, CDR2 YYREEE (reference sequence). The CDR3 is 16 amino acids. The CDR3 spells CASSLSTGGRTGELFF. Here the CDR3 DNA reads TGTGCCAGCAGCTTGAGCACAGGGGGTAGGACCGGGGAGCTGTTTTTT.

This clonotype came up a few times. The chain employs TRBV6-1 and TRBJ2-2; 7 bases agree with TRBD1. This CDR3 is 19 amino acids long. Germline CDR1 and CDR2: MNHNS and SASEGT. Trimming took 1 base from V and 2 from J; bases not matched to a gene: 13. The CDR3 nucleotides read TGTGCCAGCAGTGAAGTCCGTCGGTGGGACAGCGTCAACACCGGGGAGCTGTTTTTT. It codes for CASSEVRRWDSVNTGELFF.

In its sample, this clonotype was seen a few times. The CDR3 here is CASRDLGGQDYGYTF. The CDR3 bases are TGTGCCAGTCGGGACTTGGGGGGGCAGGACTATGGCTACACCTTC. V usage is TRBV19 and J usage is TRBJ1-2; D might be TRBD1 (6 bases). Trimming stripped 8 bases from V and 3 bases from J, with 19 bases between. The germline gives CDR1 LNHDA, CDR2 SQIVND (reference sequence). There are 15 residues in the CDR3.

The chain carries TRBV5-1 and TRBJ2-1; 10 bases map to TRBD2. V lost 3 bases and J lost 9; bases outside the gene matches: 9. The CDR3 consists of 15 residues. Looked up from germline, CDR1 is SGHRS and CDR2 is YFSETQ. CDR3 residues: CASSSSLAGELEQFF. The CDR3 nucleotides are TGCGCCAGCAGCTCGTCCCTAGCGGGAGAGCTTGAGCAGTTCTTC.

A few counts support this clonotype. The chain is built from TRBV5-1 and TRBJ1-1; TRBD1 might be the D (6 bases). Deletions cut 4 bases from V and 6 bases from J, with 13 bases between. This CDR3 spans 13 amino acids. Germline CDR1 reads SGHRS; CDR2 reads YFSETQ. The CDR3 DNA follows: TGCGCCAGCAGCCGTACAGGGTCCCCTGAAGCTTTCTTT. It specifies CASSRTGSPEAFF.

This clonotype has just one count. The genes are TRBV28 and TRBJ1-2; a weak D match, TRBD1 (5 bases). This CDR3 has 16 residues. CDR1 and CDR2 from the germline V gene are MDHEN and SYDVKM. Trimming stripped 8 bases from V and 3 bases from J, with 22 bases between. The CDR3 spells CASYGTGRLRYYGYTF. Written as DNA, the CDR3 is TGTGCCAGCTATGGGACGGGAAGACTACGGTACTATGGCTACACCTTC.

The chain links TRBV5-1 to TRBJ2-3; D possibly corresponds to TRBD2 (6 bases). The germline CDR1 and CDR2 sequences are SGHRS and YFSETQ. The CDR3 consists of 14 residues. V lost 4 bases, J lost 0 bases, and 9 bases lay in between. CDR3 amino acids: CASSAGPSTDTQYF. CDR3 coding DNA: TGCGCCAGCAGCGCGGGACCCAGCACAGATACGCAGTATTTT.